The 26 T cell receptor beta chains in this list originate from one sample, sequenced in a study of cytomegalovirus exposure and HLA in healthy donors. 13 Jbeta primers and 60 Vbeta primers were used for the PCR. Clones were sequenced by immunoSEQ multiplex PCR, and TCRdb holds only the in-frame ones, with some missing. Of 180,000 or so clones detected, roughly four fifths appear once; the ten largest clones hold 1.5% to 2%. Sequences were obtained from PBMCs. The receptors come from a man aged 18 to 30 in good health and CMV-seronegative.

V is TRBV11-2 and J is TRBJ2-1; D may be TRBD2 (6 bases). The germline V gene has CDR1 SGHAT and CDR2 FQNNGV. The CDR3 covers 14 residues. V was cut by 5 bases and J by 8 bases, with 16 bases left in between. The CDR3 DNA reads as TGTGCCAGCAGCATACGGGACTCCCGCGATGAGCAGTTCTTC. Encoded protein: CASSIRDSRDEQFF.

The V call is TRBV4-1, the J call TRBJ1-3, with D tentatively TRBD1 (6 bases). The CDR3 runs to 16 residues. The germline V gene has CDR1 MGHRA and CDR2 YSYEKL. Between the trimmed V and J ends, which lost 3 bases and 7 bases, there was a span of 19 bases. The CDR3 here is CASSHLGGGLGNTIYF. The CDR3, as DNA: TGCGCCAGCAGCCACCTCGGGGGGGGGCTCGGGAACACCATATATTTT.

The V gene is TRBV5-5, the J gene TRBJ2-7; the match to TRBD1 covers 9 bases. The CDR3 runs to 14 residues. V lost 4 bases and J lost 6; bases outside the gene matches: 8. Germline-derived CDR1 and CDR2 are SGHKS and YYEKEE (reference sequence). CDR3 in amino acids: CASSLRDRVAEQYF. In DNA form, the CDR3 reads TGTGCCAGCAGCCTCCGGGACAGGGTCGCCGAGCAGTACTTC.

This clone is a singleton in its sample. This chain joins TRBV18 and TRBJ2-1; D call uncertain. CDR1 KGHSH and CDR2 LQKENI come from the germline V gene. Trimming shortened V by 7 bases and J by 0 bases, and 10 bases separated the two germline ends. This CDR3 spans 14 amino acids. In DNA form, the CDR3 reads TGTGCCAGCTTACTACAATTCTCCTACAATGAGCAGTTCTTC. Translation gives CASLLQFSYNEQFF.

The rearrangement links TRBV9 to TRBJ2-7, with 8 bases that match TRBD1. The CDR3 sequence is 16 residues long. Trimming cost V 0 bases and J 5 bases; bases outside gene matches: 10. From germline, CDR1 is SGDLS and CDR2 YYNGEE. The CDR3 DNA reads as TGTGCCAGCAGCGTAGTGGGGACAGGCCTTTTACACGAGCAGTACTTC. It is translated as CASSVVGTGLLHEQYF.

J is TRBJ2-5 and V is TRBV7-3; 9 bases fit TRBD2. V shed 2 bases and J 3 bases; nucleotides not matched to a gene: 4. The germline V gene encodes CDR1 SGHTA and CDR2 FQGTGA. This CDR3 is built from 15 residues. The CDR3 region has the DNA TGTGCCAGCAGCTTATCGGCTAGCGGGAAAGAGACCCAGTACTTC. Its protein product is CASSLSASGKETQYF.

This clone came up once. The V call is TRBV30, the J call TRBJ2-3; a possible D gene is TRBD2 (6 bases). CDR3 length: 10 amino acids. CDR1 is GTSNPN, CDR2 SVGIG, per germline (reference sequence). Trimming shortened V by 8 bases and J by 7 bases, and 10 bases separated the two germline ends. The CDR3 is CAIAAHTQYF. Written as DNA, the CDR3 is TGTGCCATAGCGGCCCATACGCAGTATTTT. The full variable domain, its missing parts supplied by reference TRBV30 and TRBJ2-3, is SQTIHQWPATLVQPVGSPLSLECTVEGTSNPNLYWYRQAAGRGLQLLFYSVGIGQISSEVPQNLSASRPQDRQFILSSKKLLLSDSGFYLCAIAAHTQYFGPGTRLTVL.

The chain links TRBV5-6 to TRBJ1-4, with 7 bases that match TRBD1. Germline V CDR1 and CDR2: SGHDT, YYEEEE. The CDR3 loop spans 16 amino acids. V dropped 4 bases and J dropped 8; count of bases not matched to a gene: 14. CDR3: CASSGTTGKFPEKLFF. CDR3 coding DNA: TGTGCCAGCAGCGGGACGACAGGGAAATTTCCCGAAAAACTGTTTTTT. Together with reference TRBV5-6 and TRBJ1-4, the CDR3 gives the full variable domain: DAGVTQSPTHLIKTRGQQVTLRCSPKSGHDTVSWYQQALGQGPQFIFQYYEEEERQRGNFPDRFSGHQFPNYSSELNVNALLLGDSALYLCASSGTTGKFPEKLFFGSGTQLSVL.

The V and J genes are TRBV20-1 and TRBJ1-5; no firm D call. The germline V and J ends were trimmed by 1 base and 6 bases, with 4 bases remaining between them. The CDR3 consists of 11 residues. CDR1 DFQATT and CDR2 SNEGSKA come from the germline V gene (reference sequence). CDR3 amino acids: CSARAGQPQHF. CDR3 nucleotides: TGCAGTGCTAGAGCAGGTCAGCCCCAGCATTTT.

The chain uses TRBV5-1 and TRBJ1-6; the D is unclear. Germline V gives CDR1 SGHRS, CDR2 YFSETQ. This CDR3 contains 13 residues. V was trimmed by 5 bases and J by 7 bases, leaving 10 bases between them. The CDR3 DNA reads TGCGCCAGCAGAGAGAGAGTAAATTCACCCCTCCACTTT. Protein: CASRERVNSPLHF. Full variable domain (rest looked up from reference TRBV5-1 and TRBJ1-6): KAGVTQTPRYLIKTRGQQVTLSCSPISGHRSVSWYQQTPGQGLQFLFEYFSETQRNKGNFPGRFSGRQFSNSRSEMNVSTLELGDSALYLCASRERVNSPLHFGNGTRLTVT.

The chain uses TRBV4-1 and TRBJ1-1, with 10 bases identical to TRBD1. Per germline, CDR1 MGHRA and CDR2 YSYEKL. CDR3 length equals 13 residues. Losses at the gene ends were 7 bases for V and 5 bases for J; bases not matched to a gene: 4. The CDR3 is CASKGQGCTEAFF. The CDR3 nucleotides read TGCGCCAGCAAGGGACAGGGGTGTACTGAAGCTTTCTTT.

The CDR3 sequence is CASSVGTSGRAHEQFF. The CDR3 nucleotides are TGTGCCAGCAGCGTAGGGACTAGCGGGAGGGCCCATGAGCAGTTCTTC. The rearrangement uses TRBV9 and TRBJ2-1; the match to TRBD2 covers 15 bases. This CDR3 comprises 16 residues. Losses at the gene ends were 0 bases for V and 8 bases for J; bases not matched to a gene: 3. Germline loops: CDR1 SGDLS, CDR2 YYNGEE.

The V gene is TRBV27, the J gene TRBJ2-3, with a tentative D call TRBD1 (6 bases). The V end was cut by 8 bases, the J end by 4 bases, with 13 bases between. CDR1 MNHEY and CDR2 SMNVEV come from the germline V gene (reference sequence). The CDR3 runs to 13 residues. The CDR3 nucleotides are TGTGCCAGCTGGGTCCCAGGGGCAGATACGCAGTATTTT. Translation gives CASWVPGADTQYF.

The gene calls are TRBV7-6 and TRBJ1-6; perhaps TRBD1 as D (6 bases). V was clipped by 0 bases and J by 6 bases, with 6 bases between them. Germline assignment: CDR1 SGHVS and CDR2 FNYEAQ. This CDR3 is 14 amino acids long. CDR3 sequence reads: CASSLADSNSPLHF. The CDR3 DNA is TGTGCCAGCAGCTTAGCGGACAGTAATTCACCCCTCCACTTT.

Notes on this clone: Germline and junction disagree at one end, which may indicate a read error. This sequence joins TRBV7-7 and TRBJ2-3, with TRBD2 matching 7 bases. Germline CDR1 is SSHAT and CDR2 is FNYEAQ (reference sequence). This CDR3 has 15 amino acids. The CDR3 sequence: CASSPGGPATDTQYF. Written as DNA, the CDR3 is TGTGCTAGCAGTCCGGGGGGACCTGCCACAGATACGCAGTATTTT.

This chain joins TRBV30 and TRBJ2-3; the match to TRBD2 covers 14 bases. This CDR3 has 15 amino acids. V dropped 0 bases and J dropped 11; count of bases not matched to a gene: 7. Germline V gene sequence: CDR1 GTSNPN, CDR2 SVGIG (reference sequence). The CDR3 here is CAWSVRVTSGREQYF. The CDR3 region has the DNA TGTGCCTGGAGTGTACGGGTGACTAGCGGGAGGGAGCAGTATTTT.

The J gene is TRBJ2-2, the V gene TRBV9; 9 nucleotides agree with TRBD2. CDR1 is SGDLS, CDR2 YYNGEE, per germline. Trimming took 0 bases from V and 0 from J; bases not matched to a gene: 3. The CDR3 spans 17 residues. The CDR3 spells CASSVVAGGSNTGELFF. The CDR3 nucleotides are TGTGCCAGCAGCGTAGTCGCGGGGGGGTCGAACACCGGGGAGCTGTTTTTT.

This clone was observed a handful of times. The chain carries TRBV6-1 and TRBJ1-2, with TRBD1 matching 8 bases. CDR3 length: 15 amino acids. V trimming: 6 bases; J trimming: 1 base; junction bases outside the gene matches: 7. Per germline, CDR1 MNHNS and CDR2 SASEGT. This chain's CDR3 is CASRQTGVSNYGYTF. The CDR3 region has the DNA TGTGCCAGCAGACAGACAGGGGTCAGTAACTATGGCTACACCTTC.

V and J are TRBV19 and TRBJ2-6; 10 bases align to TRBD1. CDR1 LNHDA and CDR2 SQIVND come from the germline V gene (reference sequence). The junction had 7 bases not matched to a gene; V was cut back by 4 bases and J by 1 base. The CDR3 loop spans 18 amino acids. CDR3 sequence: CASSNSDRGLSGANVLTF. The CDR3 DNA follows: TGTGCCAGTAGTAATTCAGACAGGGGGCTTTCTGGGGCCAACGTCCTGACTTTC.

CDR3 sequence: CASSVSGGTYNEQFF. CDR3 nucleotide sequence: TGTGCCAGCAGCGTAAGCGGGGGGACGTACAATGAGCAGTTCTTC. This chain connects TRBV9 to TRBJ2-1; 9 nucleotides line up with TRBD2. Germline V gene sequence: CDR1 SGDLS, CDR2 YYNGEE. The trim removed 1 base at V and 4 bases at J, leaving 3 bases unmatched. This CDR3 contains 15 residues.

The chain combines TRBV9 with TRBJ2-1; tentatively, D is TRBD2 (5 bases). V shed 0 bases and J shed 0 bases, with 7 bases lying between them. This CDR3 contains 15 residues. Germline V gene sequence: CDR1 SGDLS, CDR2 YYNGEE. The CDR3 DNA reads TGTGCCAGCAGCGTAGCGACTAACTCCTACAATGAGCAGTTCTTC. This gives the protein CASSVATNSYNEQFF.

V usage is TRBV30 and J usage is TRBJ2-7; 11 bases match TRBD2. Losses at the gene ends were 8 bases for V and 3 bases for J; bases not matched to a gene: 6. Germline CDR1 and CDR2: GTSNPN and SVGIG (reference sequence). There are 13 residues in the CDR3. The DNA of the CDR3 is TGTGCCGTCTTAGCGGGGGGGGGCTACGAGCAGTACTTC. Translating it yields CAVLAGGGYEQYF.

The chain is built from TRBV6-5 and TRBJ1-2, with 12 bases lining up with TRBD1. The J segment lost 7 bases and the V segment lost 4 bases, leaving 7 bases of the junction unmatched. Germline CDR1 is MNHEY and CDR2 is SVGAGI. The CDR3 is 15 amino acids. The CDR3 bases are TGTGCCAGCAGTTTTTCGGGACAGGGGGCGGGTGGCTACACCTTC. Its translation: CASSFSGQGAGGYTF.

This chain connects TRBV9 to TRBJ1-6; 8 bases are a match to TRBD1. This CDR3 is built from 15 residues. J lost 14 bases, V lost 2 bases, and 12 bases had no gene match. Germline V gives CDR1 SGDLS, CDR2 YYNGEE. In DNA, the CDR3 is TGTGCCAGCAGCGTTGCAAGCCAGGGGGCTTCGGCCCTCCACTTT. Its protein is CASSVASQGASALHF.

This clone occurred a few times. J is TRBJ1-6 and V is TRBV16, with D uncertain. This CDR3 contains 11 residues. Trimming pared 5 bases from V and 8 bases from J, leaving 4 bases between. CDR1 and CDR2 (germline): KGHSY, FQNENV. Written as DNA, the CDR3 is TGTGCCAGCAGCAACTATTCACCCCTCCACTTT. Protein product: CASSNYSPLHF. Together with reference TRBV16 and TRBJ1-6, the CDR3 gives the full variable domain: GEEVAQTPKHLVRGEGQKAKLYCAPIKGHSYVFWYQQVLKNEFKFLISFQNENVFDETGMPKERFSAKCLPNSPCSLEIQATKLEDSAVYFCASSNYSPLHFGNGTRLTVT.

The chain couples TRBV9 to TRBJ2-3, with D possibly being TRBD1 (5 bases). Germline values: CDR1 SGDLS, CDR2 YYNGEE. The CDR3 spans 16 residues. The V end was cut by 4 bases, the J end by 0 bases, with 15 bases between. Here the CDR3 DNA reads TGTGCCAGCAGCCCCCGACAGAAAGCTAGCACAGATACGCAGTATTTT. Translated: CASSPRQKASTDTQYF.